The 5 T cell receptor beta chains reported below all come from one sample, sequenced in a study of neoadjuvant anti-PD-1 for oral cavity cancer. Time point: after neoadjuvant nivolumab, at surgical resection. TCRdb keeps only in-frame clones here, not all; method: immunoSEQ multiplex PCR. The repertoire holds nearly 10,000 clones, with around 60% as singletons. This specimen was PBMCs, taken after nivolumab (anti-PD-1) treatment. The receptor set was obtained from a person aged 40 to 85 with oral cavity squamous cell carcinoma.

The V call is TRBV18, the J call TRBJ2-3; 7 bases agree with TRBD1. This CDR3 contains 16 residues. CDR1 and CDR2 from the germline V gene are KGHSH and LQKENI. V dropped 6 bases and J dropped 5; count of bases not matched to a gene: 14. The CDR3 region is CASSPRPTGVRDTQYF. Written as DNA, the CDR3 is TGTGCCAGCTCTCCCAGACCAACAGGGGTTAGAGATACGCAGTATTTT.

The chain uses TRBV7-3 and TRBJ2-1; TRBD2 agrees at 10 bases. Germline V gene lookup returns CDR1 SGHTA and CDR2 FQGTGA. With 5 bases clipped from V and 8 bases from J, the junction kept 15 bases outside the gene matches. The CDR3 loop spans 17 amino acids. CDR3 sequence: CASSIQGSGRGGDEQFF. CDR3 in DNA: TGTGCCAGCAGCATCCAGGGGAGCGGGAGGGGAGGAGATGAGCAGTTCTTC.

The chain carries TRBV19 and TRBJ1-1, with TRBD1 identical over 7 bases. Germline V gene sequence: CDR1 LNHDA, CDR2 SQIVND (reference sequence). This CDR3 region has 13 residues. The junction had 4 bases not matched to a gene; V was cut back by 6 bases and J by 3 bases. CDR3 sequence: CASRGRGHTEAFF. The CDR3 DNA sequence: TGTGCCAGTAGGGGGAGGGGGCACACTGAAGCTTTCTTT.

The chain carries TRBV6-1 and TRBJ1-5, with D possibly matching TRBD1 (6 bases). The germline gives CDR1 MNHNS, CDR2 SASEGT. The V and J ends lost 2 bases and 2 bases respectively, with 10 bases between them. The CDR3 spans 15 residues. The CDR3 DNA follows: TGTGCCAGCAGTGAAAACCCAGGGGGCAATCAGCCCCAGCATTTT. It codes for CASSENPGGNQPQHF.

The chain has TRBV5-1 and TRBJ2-1; D uncertain. This CDR3 comprises 14 residues. Per the germline V gene, CDR1 is SGHRS and CDR2 is YFSETQ. V lost 0 bases and J 8 bases, leaving 12 bases between the germline ends. For the CDR3, the DNA is TGCGCCAGCAGCTTGGTTGACTCGAACGATGAGCAGTTCTTC. Its protein product is CASSLVDSNDEQFF.